This entry features one T cell receptor beta chain sequence. Its target is not known. These data are taken from a study of cytomegalovirus exposure and HLA in healthy donors. J gave up 0 bases and V 5 bases, and 12 bases lay outside the gene matches. Looked up from germline, CDR1 is SGDLS and CDR2 is YYNGEE. The CDR3 runs 18 residues. PCR used 60 Vbeta primers and 13 Jbeta primers. Some clones are missing from TCRdb's copy, which holds only in-frame ones; the method was immunoSEQ multiplex PCR. The sample includes more than 95,000 clones, 64% seen only once; the top ten take under 4%. Study-wide results and caveats: The study designated 150 or so TCR beta chains cytomegalovirus-associated. The study reported that TCR beta sequences accurately predicted HLA-A and HLA-B alleles in most subjects. Highest at DRB1 and lowest at HLA-C, TCR association rates differed among HLA loci in a later analysis. The likely explanation for a cluster of highly shared sequence variants was sequencing artifact.

The genes are TRBV9 and TRBJ1-4; 8 positions agree with TRBD1. Sequenced input: PBMCs. The TCR originated in a man between 60 and 75 years old in good health and CMV-seronegative. CDR3 bases: TGTGCCAGCAGTGAGAGGACAGGGCTAAGTGCAACTAATGAAAAACTGTTTTTT. Amino acids: CASSERTGLSATNEKLFF.